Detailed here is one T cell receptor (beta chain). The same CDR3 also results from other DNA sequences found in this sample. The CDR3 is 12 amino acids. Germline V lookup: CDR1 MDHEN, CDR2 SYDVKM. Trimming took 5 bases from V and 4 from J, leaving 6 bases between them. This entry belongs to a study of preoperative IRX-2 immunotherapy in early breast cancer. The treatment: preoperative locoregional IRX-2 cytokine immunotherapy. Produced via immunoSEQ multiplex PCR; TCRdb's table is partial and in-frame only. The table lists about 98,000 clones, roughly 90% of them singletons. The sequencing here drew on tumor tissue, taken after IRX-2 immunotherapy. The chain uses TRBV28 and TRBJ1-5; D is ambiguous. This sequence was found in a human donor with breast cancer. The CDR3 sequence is CASSSLNQPQHF. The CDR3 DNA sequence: TGTGCCAGCAGTAGCCTGAATCAGCCCCAGCATTTT.